One sample yielded the 29 T cell receptor beta chains listed below, sequenced in a study of monozygotic twins with inflammatory bowel disease. Using the 5' RACE reads, TCRdb records one entry per CDR3 protein without DNA. The record lists approximately 120,000 distinct CDR3 sequences, of which the ten most abundant hold around 12%. The sequencing sample was made of blood. All receptors come from a human donor with ulcerative colitis or Crohn's disease, or a healthy co-twin of an affected twin (not recorded which).

The chain's CDR3 is CASSLQPNTEAFF. V and J are TRBV7-3 and TRBJ1-1. CDR1 SGHTA and CDR2 FQGTGA come from the germline V gene. The CDR3 totals 13 residues.

The gene calls are TRBV7-9 and TRBJ2-5. The length of the CDR3 is 15 residues. Germline V CDR1 and CDR2: SEHNR, FQNEAQ (reference sequence). CDR3: CASSSSGCLGETQYF.

The rearrangement joins TRBV19 to TRBJ2-2; no DNA is available, so the TRBD1 call from TCRdb remains unchecked. CDR1 LNHDA and CDR2 SQIVND come from the germline V gene (reference sequence). The CDR3 covers 14 residues. The CDR3 protein is CASSDRSNTGELFF.

V is TRBV12-3 or TRBV12-4 and J is TRBJ2-5; TCRdb designates TRBD1, a call that cannot be tested without DNA. This CDR3 is 15 amino acids long. CDR3 sequence: CASTSSVGGWETQYF.

The genes are TRBV3-1 and TRBJ1-2. This CDR3 region has 13 residues. CDR1 LGHDT and CDR2 YNNKEL come from the germline V gene (reference sequence). CDR3 residues: CASSQDTGYGYTF.

V usage is TRBV28 and J usage is TRBJ2-1; TCRdb gives TRBD1 as the D gene, but with no DNA this cannot be confirmed. In germline, CDR1 is MDHEN, CDR2 SYDVKM. CDR3 length equals 14 residues. CDR3: CASSPPGSYNEQFF.

The chain joins TRBV7-3 to TRBJ2-6. The length of the CDR3 is 16 residues. Germline V gene sequence: CDR1 SGHTA, CDR2 FQGTGA. The CDR3 reads CASSLLQGPGANVLTF.

This clonotype is called medium-sized based on its frequency. The V gene is TRBV6-1, the J gene TRBJ1-4; absent DNA, TCRdb's TRBD1 call cannot be checked. The length of the CDR3 is 14 residues. Germline CDR1 MNHNS, CDR2 SASEGT. The CDR3 reads CASSAARDNEKLFF.

The rearrangement uses TRBV9 and TRBJ2-5. Germline V gene data show CDR1 as SGDLS and CDR2 as YYNGEE. The CDR3 runs to 15 residues. The CDR3 spells CASSVAYRARETQYF.

V gene TRBV25-1 combines with J gene TRBJ2-5. Germline-derived CDR1 and CDR2 are MGHDK and SYGVNS. The CDR3 has 13 residues. The CDR3: CASSEGLQETQYF.

The chain uses TRBV12-3 or TRBV12-4 and TRBJ2-5; the D gene TCRdb calls, TRBD2, cannot be checked with no DNA. The CDR3 is 13 residues long. The CDR3 loop reads CASSVAEGETQYF.

V gene TRBV19 combines with J gene TRBJ2-3; lacking DNA, the TRBD2 call made by TCRdb goes unchecked. The CDR3 extends over 13 amino acids. Germline loops: CDR1 LNHDA, CDR2 SQIVND (reference sequence). The CDR3 sequence is CASNSGRPDTQYF. The whole variable domain, filled in from reference TRBV19 and TRBJ2-3, reads DGGITQSPKYLFRKEGQNVTLSCEQNLNHDAMYWYRQDPGQGLRLIYYSQIVNDFQKGDIAEGYSVSREKKESFPLTVTSAQKNPTAFYLCASNSGRPDTQYFGPGTRLTVL.

The chain couples TRBV6-5 to TRBJ2-3. The germline gives CDR1 MNHEY, CDR2 SVGAGI. This CDR3 region has 15 residues. CDR3: CASSSSLALGDTQYF.

CDR3: CSVEKTRTDNEQFF. This sequence joins TRBV29-1 and TRBJ2-1; without DNA, the TCRdb call of TRBD2 cannot be checked. Germline V gene lookup returns CDR1 SQVTM and CDR2 ANQGSEA. The length of the CDR3 is 14 residues.

The chain is built from TRBV6-5 and TRBJ2-7; TCRdb's D call, TRBD1, is unchecked because there is no DNA. CDR1 and CDR2 from the germline V gene are MNHEY and SVGAGI. The CDR3 is made up of 14 amino acids. CDR3 sequence: CASSYGQGYDEQYF.

V and J are TRBV9 and TRBJ2-7; TCRdb's assignment of TRBD2 cannot be checked, as there is no DNA. The CDR3 is made up of 15 amino acids. From germline, CDR1 is SGDLS and CDR2 YYNGEE. The CDR3 sequence is CASSISGRAGNEQYF.

The rearrangement links TRBV5-6 to TRBJ1-2; no DNA is available, so the TRBD1 call from TCRdb remains unchecked. CDR1 and CDR2 from the germline V gene are SGHDT and YYEEEE. The CDR3 runs 16 residues. The CDR3 is CASSWATTGGNYGYTF.

The chain has TRBV28 and TRBJ2-7; TCRdb's D call of TRBD1 is untestable without DNA. CDR3 size: 15 residues. Germline assignment: CDR1 MDHEN and CDR2 SYDVKM. This CDR3 is CASSFRGGYSYEQYF.

The genes are TRBV15 and TRBJ2-7; the D call from TCRdb, TRBD1, cannot be confirmed without DNA. CDR3 length equals 17 residues. Germline V gene lookup returns CDR1 LNHNV and CDR2 YYDKDF (reference sequence). The CDR3 loop reads CATSREALGQGAYEQYF.

V gene TRBV7-8 combines with J gene TRBJ2-2; the D gene TCRdb calls, TRBD2, cannot be checked with no DNA. The CDR3 is made up of 17 amino acids. CDR1 and CDR2 from the germline V gene are SGHVS and FQNEAQ. The CDR3 spells CASSLVNRFGESGELFF.

The genes are TRBV10-3 and TRBJ2-2; TCRdb selects TRBD2, and the lack of DNA leaves this call unchecked. This CDR3 is built from 15 residues. Germline CDR1 is ENHRY and CDR2 is SYGVKD. The CDR3: CAISIGLADTGELFF.

J is TRBJ1-6 and V is TRBV7-9; TCRdb indicates TRBD1, and absent DNA this call remains unverified. This CDR3 has 17 residues. Looked up from germline, CDR1 is SEHNR and CDR2 is FQNEAQ (reference sequence). CDR3 region: CASSDPVPGSYNSPLHF.

The V call is TRBV5-4, the J call TRBJ2-5. CDR1 is SGHNT and CDR2 is YYREEE in the germline V gene (reference sequence). The CDR3 runs to 13 residues. The CDR3 reads CASSSGDQETQYF. Full variable domain (rest looked up from reference TRBV5-4 and TRBJ2-5): ETGVTQSPTHLIKTRGQQVTLRCSSQSGHNTVSWYQQALGQGPQFIFQYYREEENGRGNFPPRFSGLQFPNYSSELNVNALELDDSALYLCASSSGDQETQYFGPGTRLLVL.

The chain recombines TRBV5-6 with TRBJ1-5; as DNA is missing, the TRBD1 call by TCRdb cannot be tested. CDR1 and CDR2 (germline): SGHDT, YYEEEE. There are 15 residues in the CDR3. The CDR3 reads CASSTRQGITQPQHF.

The chain has TRBV2 and TRBJ1-5. CDR3 length: 13 residues. Germline loops: CDR1 SNHLY, CDR2 FYNNEI. Here the CDR3 reads CASRTDRNQPQHF.

J is TRBJ2-7 and V is TRBV10-3; the D call from TCRdb, TRBD1, cannot be confirmed without DNA. This CDR3 spans 14 amino acids. From germline, CDR1 is ENHRY and CDR2 SYGVKD. The CDR3 loop reads CAITRDRDQHEQYF.

The chain links TRBV4-3 to TRBJ1-4; the TCRdb call, TRBD1, lacks DNA for checking. The germline V gene encodes CDR1 LGHNA and CDR2 YSLEER. The CDR3 has 15 residues. CDR3 in amino acids: CASSQEAGAGEKLFF.

The chain couples TRBV9 to TRBJ2-2. Germline CDR1 is SGDLS and CDR2 is YYNGEE. The CDR3 has 16 residues. The CDR3 here is CASSIVGRANTGELFF.

The chain employs TRBV3-1 and TRBJ2-5; without DNA, the TCRdb call of TRBD1 cannot be checked. Germline V gene sequence: CDR1 LGHDT, CDR2 YNNKEL (reference sequence). The CDR3 consists of 14 residues. This chain's CDR3 is CASSQDGRGETQYF.